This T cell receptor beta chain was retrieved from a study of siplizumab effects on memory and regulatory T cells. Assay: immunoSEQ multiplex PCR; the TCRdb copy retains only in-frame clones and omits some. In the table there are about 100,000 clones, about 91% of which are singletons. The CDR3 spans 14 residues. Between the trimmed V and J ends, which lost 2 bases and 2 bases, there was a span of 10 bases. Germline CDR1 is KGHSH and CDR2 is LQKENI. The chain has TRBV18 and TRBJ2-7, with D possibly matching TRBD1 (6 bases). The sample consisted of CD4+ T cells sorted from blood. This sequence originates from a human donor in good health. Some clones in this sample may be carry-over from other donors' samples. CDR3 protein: CASSPDAGAYEQYF. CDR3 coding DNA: TGTGCCAGCTCACCAGATGCAGGGGCCTACGAGCAGTACTTC.